This TCR beta chain was captured by sequencing in a study of blood T cell repertoires in COVID-19. Study as a whole: Sites in the United States, Italy and Spain provided acute and convalescent COVID-19 samples. Nucleic acid was either cDNA or gDNA, and it came from T cells, B-cell-depleted T cells, or PBMCs.

In the authors' methods: For nucleated cells, counts were estimated from reference gene primer amplification. Only in-frame clones appear in the TCRdb table, and some are missing; sequencing was by immunoSEQ multiplex PCR. V and J calls and clone size are given by that table; D and trimming were obtained from the DNA. The sample has fewer than 300,000 clones; around 85% are singletons. CDR3 length: 14 residues. Trimming left V 11 bases short and J 3 bases short, with 20 bases between. Looked up from germline, CDR1 is ENHRY and CDR2 is SYGVKD. Seattle patients were enrolled while actively infected and followed longitudinally.

The sequencing sample was made of peripheral blood. This TCR was sampled from a human donor with COVID-19, enrolled during active disease. The donor label of this sample is uncertain. The V call is TRBV10-3, the J call TRBJ2-7; perhaps TRBD2 as D (5 bases). The CDR3 region has the DNA TGTGCCGCCGACGACGGGAAGGGTTTCTACGAGCAGTACTTC. Protein product: CAADDGKGFYEQYF.